One T cell receptor (beta chain) is described in this entry. Its antigen is undetermined. TCRdb reprocessed the 5' RACE reads and keeps a single row for each CDR3 protein, giving no DNA. The repertoire table contains 500,000 to 700,000 distinct CDR3 sequences. The record originates from a study of T cells expressing NK-cell markers. Overall study: Of eight sequenced donors, seven were HCMV-seropositive and one HCMV-seronegative.

Study-wide results and limits: These clonotypes also led the CD3+CD56-NKG2C+ fraction in a few donors.

Germline values: CDR1 SEHNR, CDR2 FQNEAQ (reference sequence). This CDR3 contains 15 residues. The rearrangement links TRBV7-9 to TRBJ2-1; TCRdb reports TRBD2, a call that lacks DNA to check it against. Input material: blood T cells: a sorted CD56 or NKG2C T cell subset, CD4+ or CD8+ T cells, or bulk PBMC T cells (not recorded which). The TCR originated in a man aged 18 to 30 in good health. CDR3 sequence: CASSFGLAGEGEQFF.